Following are 27 T cell receptor beta chains from one sample sequenced in a study of T cell responses to AZD1222 COVID-19 vaccine. The table came from immunoSEQ multiplex PCR; TCRdb's copy has only in-frame clones and leaves some out. Of fewer than 150,000 clones listed, about 90% are singletons. The starting material was peripheral blood, obtained on day 0 of AZD1222 vaccination. The origin of the receptors is an adult in good health.

In its sample, this clone was seen once. The sample holds other DNA sequences that translate to the same CDR3. The chain recombines TRBV2 with TRBJ2-3, with D possibly matching TRBD2 (6 bases). Trimming shortened V by 6 bases and J by 0 bases, and 13 bases separated the two germline ends. The CDR3 totals 15 residues. Germline-derived CDR1 and CDR2 are SNHLY and FYNNEI. The CDR3 loop reads CASSAGTSSTDTQYF. CDR3 DNA sequence: TGTGCCAGCAGCGCAGGGACTTCTAGCACAGATACGCAGTATTTT. Full variable domain (missing parts from reference TRBV2 and TRBJ2-3): EPEVTQTPSHQVTQMGQEVILRCVPISNHLYFYWYRQILGQKVEFLVSFYNNEISEKSEIFDDQFSVERPDGSNFTLKIRSTKLEDSAMYFCASSAGTSSTDTQYFGPGTRLTVL.

The sample holds one count of this clone. The chain couples TRBV6-5 to TRBJ2-1; D might be TRBD1 (5 bases). The CDR3 has 12 residues. Trimming removed 4 bases from V and 7 bases from J, with 8 bases in between. The germline V gene has CDR1 MNHEY and CDR2 SVGAGI. In nucleotides, the CDR3 is TGTGCCAGCAGTTCCTCAGGGAATGAGCAGTTCTTC. It encodes CASSSSGNEQFF.

A few counts support this clone. V and J are TRBV5-8 and TRBJ1-5; D not certain. Germline CDR1 reads SGHTS; CDR2 reads YDEGEE. V lost 4 bases and J 2 bases, leaving 16 bases between the germline ends. There are 16 residues in the CDR3. The chain's CDR3 is CASSRPRPWGNQPQHF. The CDR3 DNA follows: TGTGCCAGCAGCAGACCCAGGCCTTGGGGCAATCAGCCCCAGCATTTT.

The genes are TRBV27 and TRBJ1-2; 9 bases line up with TRBD1. The V gene's germline CDR1 is MNHEY and CDR2 SMNVEV (reference sequence). The CDR3 contains 11 residues. V trimming: 8 bases; J trimming: 11 bases; junction bases outside the gene matches: 6. CDR3 nucleotides: TGTGCCAGCCTACAGGGGGCAATTTACACCTTC. It translates to CASLQGAIYTF.

The chain employs TRBV4-1 and TRBJ1-4; D is ambiguous. V dropped 3 bases and J dropped 1 base, with 9 bases sitting between them. This CDR3 has 15 residues. Germline V gene data show CDR1 as MGHRA and CDR2 as YSYEKL. The CDR3, as DNA: TGCGCCAGCAGCCAGCCCGGGGTAACTAATGAAAAACTGTTTTTT. This translates into CASSQPGVTNEKLFF.

The J gene is TRBJ2-7, the V gene TRBV27, with TRBD2 as a possible D gene (6 bases). The germline V gene has CDR1 MNHEY and CDR2 SMNVEV (reference sequence). Trimming pared 6 bases from V and 2 bases from J, leaving 11 bases between. This CDR3 is 13 amino acids long. CDR3 region: CASRASATYEQYF. The DNA for the CDR3 is TGTGCCAGCAGGGCTAGCGCAACCTACGAGCAGTACTTC.

The V and J genes are TRBV5-1 and TRBJ1-6, with 9 bases fitting TRBD1. J lost 9 bases, V lost 4 bases, and 17 bases had no gene match. This CDR3 is built from 18 residues. Germline-derived CDR1 and CDR2 are SGHRS and YFSETQ. The CDR3 region is CASSTAGTGFEETSPLHF. The DNA for the CDR3 is TGCGCCAGCAGCACAGCCGGGACAGGGTTTGAGGAAACTTCACCCCTCCACTTT.

This clone showed up just once. The chain couples TRBV9 to TRBJ2-1, with TRBD2 matching 11 bases. Trimming removed 4 bases from V and 4 bases from J; junction bases left unmatched: 10. Germline V lookup: CDR1 SGDLS, CDR2 YYNGEE. This CDR3 has 17 amino acids. In DNA form, the CDR3 reads TGTGCCAGCAGCCCTCGTTCCGGGACTAGCGGTTACAATGAGCAGTTCTTC. Amino acids: CASSPRSGTSGYNEQFF. The whole variable domain, filled in from reference TRBV9 and TRBJ2-1, reads DSGVTQTPKHLITATGQRVTLRCSPRSGDLSVYWYQQSLDQGLQFLIQYYNGEERAKGNILERFSAQQFPDLHSELNLSSLELGDSALYFCASSPRSGTSGYNEQFFGPGTRLTVL.

The chain couples TRBV29-1 to TRBJ1-1; tentative D call: TRBD1 (6 bases). Germline V gene lookup returns CDR1 SQVTM and CDR2 ANQGSEA. V was trimmed by 6 bases and J by 1 base, leaving 9 bases between them. CDR3 length equals 12 residues. Here the CDR3 reads CSVGQRNTEAFF. CDR3 bases: TGCAGCGTCGGACAGAGGAACACTGAAGCTTTCTTT. The full variable domain, rest sourced from reference TRBV29-1 and TRBJ1-1, is SAVISQKPSRDICQRGTSLTIQCQVDSQVTMMFWYRQQPGQSLTLIATANQGSEATYESGFVIDKFPISRPNLTFSTLTVSNMSPEDSSIYLCSVGQRNTEAFFGQGTRLTVV.

This clone appeared a single time. The chain carries TRBV27 and TRBJ2-1; D is uncertain. CDR3 length: 14 amino acids. Germline assignment: CDR1 MNHEY and CDR2 SMNVEV (reference sequence). V gave up 6 bases and J gave up 2 bases, with 11 bases separating them. CDR3 sequence: CASSPGLAYNEQFF. CDR3 nucleotide sequence: TGTGCCAGCAGCCCCGGCCTGGCCTACAATGAGCAGTTCTTC.

The rearrangement links TRBV27 to TRBJ2-2, with D unresolved. Trimming left V 0 bases short and J 2 bases short, with 4 bases between. The germline V gene has CDR1 MNHEY and CDR2 SMNVEV (reference sequence). The CDR3 contains 14 residues. CDR3 sequence reads: CASSLSSNTGELFF. In DNA form, the CDR3 reads TGTGCCAGCAGTTTATCGTCCAACACCGGGGAGCTGTTTTTT.

The chain carries TRBV12-5 and TRBJ1-1, with unresolved D. Trimming stripped 0 bases from V and 0 bases from J, with 11 bases between. CDR1 is LGHNT, CDR2 FRNRAP, per germline. The CDR3 is 16 amino acids. The CDR3 is CASGLVPPRMNTEAFF. The DNA for the CDR3 is TGTGCTAGTGGTTTGGTACCTCCAAGGATGAACACTGAAGCTTTCTTT.

This rearrangement joins TRBV11-2 to TRBJ2-1, with a weak D call TRBD2 (6 bases). The CDR3 length is 15 residues. Looked up from germline, CDR1 is SGHAT and CDR2 is FQNNGV. The ends were cut back, 6 bases at V and 7 bases at J, with 19 bases in the middle. This CDR3 reads CASSSLALRRNEQFF. DNA for the CDR3: TGTGCCAGCAGTTCGCTAGCGCTACGAAGGAATGAGCAGTTCTTC.

The V call is TRBV7-8, the J call TRBJ1-2; D is unresolved. Germline loops: CDR1 SGHVS, CDR2 FQNEAQ. The CDR3 runs to 14 residues. Trimming took 5 bases from V and 1 from J, leaving 11 bases between them. The CDR3 loop is CASSIQVFNYGYTF. The CDR3 DNA sequence: TGTGCCAGCAGCATACAAGTATTTAACTATGGCTACACCTTC.

This clone has more than one count but fewer than ten. The CDR3 spells CASSLPGPGEDEQYF. The CDR3 DNA reads TGCGCCAGCAGCCTCCCCGGACCGGGGGAGGACGAGCAGTACTTC. This chain joins TRBV4-1 and TRBJ2-7, with D tentatively TRBD2 (6 bases). This CDR3 contains 15 residues. V lost 4 bases to trimming and J lost 5 bases, with 18 bases between them. Germline CDR1 MGHRA, CDR2 YSYEKL.

The chain combines TRBV19 with TRBJ2-5; 7 nucleotides agree with TRBD1. V dropped 9 bases and J dropped 5; count of bases not matched to a gene: 6. Germline V CDR1 and CDR2: LNHDA, SQIVND (reference sequence). This CDR3 spans 12 amino acids. The CDR3 nucleotides read TGTGCCAGCCGGGACAGTCTTGAGACCCAGTACTTC. Protein sequence: CASRDSLETQYF.

The table lists this clone with a count of one. CDR3: CASSYAEDSGGGYTF. In DNA, the CDR3 is TGTGCCAGCAGTTACGCTGAAGACAGCGGGGGTGGCTACACCTTC. The chain employs TRBV6-6 and TRBJ1-2, with a tentative D call TRBD1 (5 bases). The V end lost 2 bases, the J end lost 7 bases, and 17 bases lay between the germline ends. Germline assignment: CDR1 MNHNY and CDR2 SVGAGI (reference sequence). CDR3 length: 15 residues.

A few counts support this clone. This chain links TRBV5-1 with TRBJ2-7; D gene unclear. Looked up from germline, CDR1 is SGHRS and CDR2 is YFSETQ. CDR3 length: 14 residues. The V and J ends lost 6 bases and 0 bases respectively, with 13 bases between them. CDR3 protein: CASTPDTTSYEQYF. The CDR3 DNA follows: TGCGCCAGCACTCCCGATACGACCTCCTACGAGCAGTACTTC. Filled out from reference TRBV5-1 and TRBJ2-7, the complete variable domain reads KAGVTQTPRYLIKTRGQQVTLSCSPISGHRSVSWYQQTPGQGLQFLFEYFSETQRNKGNFPGRFSGRQFSNSRSEMNVSTLELGDSALYLCASTPDTTSYEQYFGPGTRLTVT.

V and J are TRBV5-1 and TRBJ2-7; D unresolved. The CDR3 totals 13 residues. Germline-derived CDR1 and CDR2 are SGHRS and YFSETQ. Trimming shortened V by 0 bases and J by 7 bases, and 11 bases separated the two germline ends. The CDR3 DNA reads TGCGCCAGCAGCTTGGCCCCGGACCGGGAGCAGTACTTC. Protein product: CASSLAPDREQYF.

The rearrangement joins TRBV7-2 to TRBJ2-7; D is perhaps TRBD1 (6 bases). The CDR3 has 18 amino acids. The V and J ends lost 3 bases and 3 bases respectively, with 24 bases between them. Germline CDR1 reads SGHTA; CDR2 reads FQGNSA. In nucleotides, the CDR3 is TGTGCCAGCAGCTTGTGGACAGTAAGTTATACTAAGGACTACGAGCAGTACTTC. Its protein is CASSLWTVSYTKDYEQYF.

The J gene is TRBJ2-2, the V gene TRBV11-3, with 14 bases identical to TRBD2. The CDR3 runs to 18 residues. Per germline, CDR1 SGHNT and CDR2 YENEEA. V dropped 0 bases and J dropped 4; count of bases not matched to a gene: 4. The CDR3 bases are TGTGCCAGCAGCTTAGATGGGACTAGCGGGAGAGGCACCGGGGAGCTGTTTTTT. Amino acid sequence: CASSLDGTSGRGTGELFF.

The J gene is TRBJ1-4, the V gene TRBV7-9, with D possibly TRBD1 on 5 matching bases. There are 19 residues in the CDR3. Between the trimmed V and J ends, which lost 5 bases and 3 bases, there was a span of 25 bases. The V gene's germline CDR1 is SEHNR and CDR2 FQNEAQ (reference sequence). The CDR3 loop is CASSPQVAGASPANEKLFF. CDR3 DNA: TGTGCCAGCAGCCCCCAGGTGGCTGGGGCTTCACCAGCTAATGAAAAACTGTTTTTT.

There are many counts of this clone. The chain joins TRBV9 to TRBJ1-2; D call uncertain. V was shortened by 6 bases and J by 2 bases, with 2 bases between the two germline ends. CDR1 and CDR2 (germline): SGDLS, YYNGEE. There are 10 residues in the CDR3. CDR3 in DNA: TGTGCCAGCAACAACTATGGCTACACCTTC. Protein product: CASNNYGYTF.

The chain recombines TRBV7-9 with TRBJ2-7; the D is unclear. The V gene lost 5 bases and the J gene lost 6 bases, with 11 bases spanning the gap. CDR1 SEHNR and CDR2 FQNEAQ come from the germline V gene (reference sequence). The CDR3 length is 12 residues. The CDR3 here is CASSPGSREQYF. CDR3 in DNA: TGTGCCAGCAGCCCCGGGTCTCGCGAGCAGTACTTC.

The chain couples TRBV3-1 (or the pseudogene TRBV3-2) to TRBJ2-3; TRBD2 matches 7 bases. The germline gives CDR1 LGHDT, CDR2 YNNKEL (reference sequence). With 1 base clipped from V and 0 bases from J, the junction kept 4 bases outside the gene matches. The CDR3 runs 16 residues. The CDR3 region is CASSQGLAASTDTQYF. The CDR3 DNA sequence: TGTGCCAGCAGCCAAGGCCTAGCGGCAAGCACAGATACGCAGTATTTT.

This chain joins TRBV29-1 and TRBJ2-5; possibly TRBD1 for D (6 bases). Looked up from germline, CDR1 is SQVTM and CDR2 is ANQGSEA. CDR3 length equals 13 residues. The V end lost 0 bases, the J end lost 2 bases, and 7 bases lay between the germline ends. CDR3 amino acids: CSVEEQGQETQYF. The CDR3, as DNA: TGCAGCGTTGAAGAACAGGGACAAGAGACCCAGTACTTC.

The chain links TRBV7-9 to TRBJ2-2; the D gene is possibly TRBD2 (5 bases). Trimming stripped 5 bases from V and 4 bases from J, with 20 bases between. CDR1 and CDR2 (germline): SEHNR, FQNEAQ (reference sequence). The CDR3 loop spans 17 amino acids. CDR3 DNA: TGTGCCAGCAGCCATCAAGAGGGAGCACTTACCACCGGGGAGCTGTTTTTT. Translation gives CASSHQEGALTTGELFF.